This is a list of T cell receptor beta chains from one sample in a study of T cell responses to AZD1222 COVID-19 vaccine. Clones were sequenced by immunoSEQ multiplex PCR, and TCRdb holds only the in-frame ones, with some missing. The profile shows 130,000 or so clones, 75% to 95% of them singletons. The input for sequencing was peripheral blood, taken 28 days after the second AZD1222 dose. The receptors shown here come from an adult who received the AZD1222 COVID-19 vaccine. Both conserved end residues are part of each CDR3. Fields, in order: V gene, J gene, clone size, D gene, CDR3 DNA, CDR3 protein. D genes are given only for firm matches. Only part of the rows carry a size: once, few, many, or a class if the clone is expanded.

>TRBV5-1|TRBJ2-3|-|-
TGCGCCAGCAGCGGACAAACTGAGGTCGGGACGCAGTATTTT
CASSGQTEVGTQYF
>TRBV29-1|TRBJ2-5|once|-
TGCAGCGTTGTACTGTCCCGGGATCCGAGATGGGAGACCCAGTACTTC
CSVVLSRDPRWETQYF
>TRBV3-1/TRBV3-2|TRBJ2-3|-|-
TGTGCCAGCAGCCTGACCTCGACAGGCAGCACAGATACGCAGTATTTT
CASSLTSTGSTDTQYF
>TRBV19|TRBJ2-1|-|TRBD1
TGTGCCAGTAGTAGGGACAGGGGGGTGCAGGGTGAGCAGTTCTTC
CASSRDRGVQGEQFF
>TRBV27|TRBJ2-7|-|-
TGTGCCAGCAGTTTAAAGGACTCCTACGAGCAGTACTTC
CASSLKDSYEQYF
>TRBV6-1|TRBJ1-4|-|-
TGTGCCAGCAGCCGAGGTCAGTTTGCAAATGAAAAACTGTTTTTT
CASSRGQFANEKLFF
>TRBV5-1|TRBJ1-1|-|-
TGCGCCAGCAGCCTCGAGCAGAACACTGAAGCTTTCTTT
CASSLEQNTEAFF
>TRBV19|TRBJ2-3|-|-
TGTGCCAGTAGTATCTTAGTCACAGATACGCAGTATTTT
CASSILVTDTQYF
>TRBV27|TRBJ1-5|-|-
TGTGCCAGCAGTTTTGGGACCGACAATCAGCCCCAGCATTTT
CASSFGTDNQPQHF
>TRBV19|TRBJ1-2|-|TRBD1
TGTGCCAGTAGTACCCAACAGGGGGGGTACTATGGCTACACCTTC
CASSTQQGGYYGYTF
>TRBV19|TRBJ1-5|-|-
TGTGCCAGTAGCTCCGGGCTCCACGGTCAGCCCCAGCATTTT
CASSSGLHGQPQHF
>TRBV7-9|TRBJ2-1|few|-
TGTGCCAGCAGCTTAACCGCAGGGGTAAATGAGCAGTTCTTC
CASSLTAGVNEQFF
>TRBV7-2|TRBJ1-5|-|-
TGTGCCAGCAGCTTAGGGAGGGGTCAGCCCCAGCATTTT
CASSLGRGQPQHF
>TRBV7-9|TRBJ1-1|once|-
TGTGCCAGCAGCTTAGGGGGCAGGGCACGGAACACTGAAGCTTTCTTT
CASSLGGRARNTEAFF
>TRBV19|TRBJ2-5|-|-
TGTGCCAGTAGTATGTGGGTTGGAGAGACCCAGTACTTC
CASSMWVGETQYF
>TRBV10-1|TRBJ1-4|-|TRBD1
TGCGCCAGCAGCGACTACAGGGGAAAACTGTTTTTT
CASSDYRGKLFF
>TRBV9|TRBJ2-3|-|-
TGTGCCAGCAGCGACCTCCCCGGTCTCGTGGGAGATACGCAGTATTTT
CASSDLPGLVGDTQYF